This T cell receptor (beta chain) was documented in a study of shared clonotypes between healthy human individuals. With 5 bases clipped from V and 0 bases from J, the junction kept 3 bases outside the gene matches. CDR1 MNHEY and CDR2 SVGAGI come from the germline V gene. CDR3 length equals 15 residues. Sequencing used immunoSEQ multiplex PCR; TCRdb keeps in-frame clones, though not all of them. The table records 2 million to 3 million clones, over 85% of them present only once. This chain joins TRBV6-5 and TRBJ2-2; the match to TRBD1 covers 7 bases. Sequenced sample: naive CD4+ T cells from PBMCs. Specified subset: CD45RA+ positively selected. The source is a man aged 18 to 29 in good health. Some clones in this sample may be carry-over from other donors' samples. CDR3 sequence reads: CASSTGTANTGELFF. The CDR3 nucleotides read TGTGCCAGCAGTACCGGGACAGCGAACACCGGGGAGCTGTTTTTT.